This T cell receptor beta chain stems from a study of blood T cell repertoires in COVID-19. Sequencing was performed with immunoSEQ multiplex PCR; in TCRdb, only in-frame clones are kept and a portion is missing. The data contain more than 250,000 clones, approximately 90% of them singletons. The CDR3 covers 13 residues. V shed 7 bases and J 4 bases; nucleotides not matched to a gene: 9. Germline loops: CDR1 SQVTM, CDR2 ANQGSEA. The receptor's source is a young woman who had recovered from COVID-19. V gene TRBV29-1 combines with J gene TRBJ2-5; 7 bases fit TRBD1. The material sequenced was PBMCs or T cells enriched from blood (not recorded which). The CDR3 DNA reads as TGCAGCGCCTCGAGGGGGCCGGGAGAGACCCAGTACTTC. It is translated as CSASRGPGETQYF.